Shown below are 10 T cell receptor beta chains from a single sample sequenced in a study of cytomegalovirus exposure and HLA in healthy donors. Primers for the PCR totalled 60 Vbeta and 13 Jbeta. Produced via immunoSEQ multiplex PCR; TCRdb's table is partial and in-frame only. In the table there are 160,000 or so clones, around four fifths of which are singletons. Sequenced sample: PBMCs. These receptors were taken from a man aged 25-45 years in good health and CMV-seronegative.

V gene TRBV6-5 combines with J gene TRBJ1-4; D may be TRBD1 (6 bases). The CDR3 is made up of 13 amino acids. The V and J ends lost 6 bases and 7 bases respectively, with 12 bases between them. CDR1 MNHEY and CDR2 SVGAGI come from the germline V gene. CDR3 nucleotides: TGTGCCAGCAGAGAGGGGACAAGTGAAAAACTGTTTTTT. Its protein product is CASREGTSEKLFF.

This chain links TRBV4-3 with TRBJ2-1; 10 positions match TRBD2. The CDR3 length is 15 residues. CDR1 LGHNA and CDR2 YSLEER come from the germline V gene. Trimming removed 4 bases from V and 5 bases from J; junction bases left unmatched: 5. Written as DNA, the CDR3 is TGCGCCAGCAGCCGTAGCGGGGGGTCCCACAATGAGCAGTTCTTC. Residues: CASSRSGGSHNEQFF.

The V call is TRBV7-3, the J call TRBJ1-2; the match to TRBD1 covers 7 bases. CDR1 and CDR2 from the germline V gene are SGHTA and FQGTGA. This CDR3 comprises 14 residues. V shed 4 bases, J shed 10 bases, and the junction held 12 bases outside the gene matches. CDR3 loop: CASSSDRARGSYTF. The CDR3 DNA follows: TGTGCCAGCAGCTCAGACAGGGCCAGGGGTTCCTACACCTTC.

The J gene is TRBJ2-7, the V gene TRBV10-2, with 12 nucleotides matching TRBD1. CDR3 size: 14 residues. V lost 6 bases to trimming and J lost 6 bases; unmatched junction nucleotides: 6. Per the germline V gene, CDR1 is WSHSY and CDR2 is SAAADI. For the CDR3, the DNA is TGCGCCAGCAGCGCCGGGACAGGGGGCCGCGAGCAGTACTTC. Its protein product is CASSAGTGGREQYF.

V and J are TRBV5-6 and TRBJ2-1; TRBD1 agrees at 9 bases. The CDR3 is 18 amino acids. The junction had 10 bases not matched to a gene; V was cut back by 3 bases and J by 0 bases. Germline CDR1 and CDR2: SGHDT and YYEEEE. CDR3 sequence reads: CASSSLGQGQSSYNEQFF. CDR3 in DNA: TGTGCCAGCAGCTCCCTCGGACAGGGGCAGAGCTCCTACAATGAGCAGTTCTTC.

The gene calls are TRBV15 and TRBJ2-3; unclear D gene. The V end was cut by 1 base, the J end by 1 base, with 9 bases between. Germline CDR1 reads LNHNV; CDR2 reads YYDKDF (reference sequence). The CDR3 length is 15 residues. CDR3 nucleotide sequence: TGTGCCACCAGCAGAGGAGAGATACGCACAGATACGCAGTATTTT. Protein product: CATSRGEIRTDTQYF. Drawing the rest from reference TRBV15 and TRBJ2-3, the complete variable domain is DAMVIQNPRYQVTQFGKPVTLSCSQTLNHNVMYWYQQKSSQAPKLLFHYYDKDFNNEADTPDNFQSRRPNTSFCFLDIRSPGLGDTAMYLCATSRGEIRTDTQYFGPGTRLTVL.

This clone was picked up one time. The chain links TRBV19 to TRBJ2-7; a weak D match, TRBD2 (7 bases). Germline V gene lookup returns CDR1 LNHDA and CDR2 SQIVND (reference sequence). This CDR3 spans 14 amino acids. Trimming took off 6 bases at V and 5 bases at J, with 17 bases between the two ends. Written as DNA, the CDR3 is TGTGCCAGTAGGCTTCGGGGGGCGGCCCACGAGCAGTACTTC. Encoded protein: CASRLRGAAHEQYF.

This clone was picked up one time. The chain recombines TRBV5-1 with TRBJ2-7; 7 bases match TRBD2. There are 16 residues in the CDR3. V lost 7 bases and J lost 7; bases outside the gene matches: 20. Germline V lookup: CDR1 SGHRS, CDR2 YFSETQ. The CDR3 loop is CASSGGGSSVLSEQYF. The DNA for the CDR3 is TGCGCCAGCTCCGGGGGAGGGTCTTCGGTATTGTCGGAGCAGTACTTC. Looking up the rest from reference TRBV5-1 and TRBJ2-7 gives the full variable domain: KAGVTQTPRYLIKTRGQQVTLSCSPISGHRSVSWYQQTPGQGLQFLFEYFSETQRNKGNFPGRFSGRQFSNSRSEMNVSTLELGDSALYLCASSGGGSSVLSEQYFGPGTRLTVT.

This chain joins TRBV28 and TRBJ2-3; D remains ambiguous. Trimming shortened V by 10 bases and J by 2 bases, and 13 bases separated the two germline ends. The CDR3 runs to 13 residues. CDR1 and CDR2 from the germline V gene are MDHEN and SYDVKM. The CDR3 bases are TGTGCCACCGGTTGGCGGATCACAGATACGCAGTATTTT. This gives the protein CATGWRITDTQYF.

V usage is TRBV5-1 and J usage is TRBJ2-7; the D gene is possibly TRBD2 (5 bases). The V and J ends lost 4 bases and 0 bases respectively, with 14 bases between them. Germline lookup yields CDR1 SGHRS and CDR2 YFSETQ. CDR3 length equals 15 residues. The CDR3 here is CASSPTAGNSYEQYF. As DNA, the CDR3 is TGCGCCAGCAGCCCCACCGCCGGGAACTCCTACGAGCAGTACTTC.